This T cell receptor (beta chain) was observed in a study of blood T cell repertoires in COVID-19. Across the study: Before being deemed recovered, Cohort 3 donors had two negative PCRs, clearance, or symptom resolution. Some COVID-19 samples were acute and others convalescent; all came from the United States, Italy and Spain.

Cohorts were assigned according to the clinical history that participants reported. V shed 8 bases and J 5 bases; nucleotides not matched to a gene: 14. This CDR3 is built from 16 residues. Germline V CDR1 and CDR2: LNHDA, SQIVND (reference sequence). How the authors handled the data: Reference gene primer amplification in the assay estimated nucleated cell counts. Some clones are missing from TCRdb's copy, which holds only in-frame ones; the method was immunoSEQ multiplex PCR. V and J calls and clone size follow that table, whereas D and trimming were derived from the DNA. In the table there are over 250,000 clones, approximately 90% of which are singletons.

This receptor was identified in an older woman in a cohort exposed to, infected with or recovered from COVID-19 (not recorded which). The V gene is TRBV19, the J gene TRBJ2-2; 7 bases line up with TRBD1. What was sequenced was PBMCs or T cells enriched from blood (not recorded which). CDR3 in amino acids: CASSLKGGGGTGELFF. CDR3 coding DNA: TGTGCCAGTTCTTTAAAAGGGGGCGGTGGGACCGGGGAGCTGTTTTTT.